This passage covers 18 T cell receptor beta chains from one sample sequenced in a study of cytomegalovirus exposure and HLA in healthy donors. Primers for the PCR totalled 60 Vbeta and 13 Jbeta. This table comes from immunoSEQ multiplex PCR, and its TCRdb copy is limited to in-frame clones, with some not included. The table lists 130,000 or so clones, around 72% of them singletons. Sequencing was done on a sample of PBMCs. The receptors originated from a man aged 45-60 years in good health and CMV-seropositive.

The rearrangement links TRBV6-1 to TRBJ2-5; perhaps TRBD1 as D (6 bases). V was shortened by 6 bases and J by 2 bases, with 13 bases between the two germline ends. Germline CDR1 MNHNS, CDR2 SASEGT. The CDR3 covers 14 residues. CDR3 in amino acids: CASRATGLQETQYF. CDR3 in DNA: TGTGCCAGCAGGGCTACAGGGTTACAAGAGACCCAGTACTTC.

The CDR3 protein is CASSQGQGNSPLHF. The CDR3 DNA follows: TGTGCCAGCAGCCAAGGACAGGGGAATTCACCCCTCCACTTT. The genes are TRBV4-2 and TRBJ1-6; 8 nucleotides match TRBD1. The CDR3 has 14 amino acids. Germline values: CDR1 LGHNA, CDR2 YNFKEQ. Trimming at V came to 1 base and at J to 7 bases, leaving 0 bases not matched to a gene.

The V and J genes are TRBV7-2 and TRBJ2-7; D not certain. CDR3 length: 13 residues. Germline CDR1 is SGHTA and CDR2 is FQGNSA. Deletions cut 4 bases from V and 4 bases from J, with 11 bases between. CDR3 protein: CASSSRNLYEQYF. The DNA of the CDR3 is TGTGCCAGCAGCTCGAGAAACTTGTACGAGCAGTACTTC.

This rearrangement joins TRBV4-1 to TRBJ2-3; D might be TRBD1 (5 bases). CDR3 size: 14 residues. Trimming removed 6 bases from V and 2 bases from J, with 12 bases in between. Germline loops: CDR1 MGHRA, CDR2 YSYEKL. CDR3 sequence reads: CASSLTGPTDTQYF. The CDR3 DNA is TGCGCCAGCAGTCTAACAGGACCCACAGATACGCAGTATTTT.

V gene TRBV27 combines with J gene TRBJ2-2, with D maybe TRBD1 (6 bases). Germline lookup yields CDR1 MNHEY and CDR2 SMNVEV (reference sequence). The CDR3 totals 15 residues. V was shortened by 4 bases and J by 4 bases, with 13 bases between the two germline ends. In nucleotides, the CDR3 is TGTGCCAGCAGTTCCCGACAGGTGGCCACCGGGGAGCTGTTTTTT. Translated, it gives CASSSRQVATGELFF.

The genes are TRBV6-6 and TRBJ2-1; a weak D match, TRBD2 (5 bases). CDR3 length: 11 amino acids. Germline V gives CDR1 MNHNY, CDR2 SVGAGI (reference sequence). V was pared by 8 bases and J by 12 bases, with 14 bases between. CDR3 residues: CASRHGGVQFF. The CDR3 DNA follows: TGTGCCAGCCGCCATGGAGGAGTGCAGTTCTTC.

The chain links TRBV11-3 to TRBJ2-7; 10 nucleotides line up with TRBD2. There are 14 residues in the CDR3. V lost 10 bases, J lost 3 bases, and 9 bases stayed unmatched. The germline CDR1 and CDR2 sequences are SGHNT and YENEEA. CDR3 DNA: TGTGCCACCCGAGCTAGCGGGAGCAACTACGAGCAGTACTTC. Translated: CATRASGSNYEQYF.

The V call is TRBV11-3, the J call TRBJ2-1; the D is unclear. Germline V gene data show CDR1 as SGHNT and CDR2 as YENEEA. This CDR3 region has 14 residues. Trimming removed 2 bases at V and 2 bases at J, with 7 bases between. The CDR3 DNA sequence: TGTGCCAGCAGCTTATCTTTTACCTACAATGAGCAGTTCTTC. Residues: CASSLSFTYNEQFF.

The rearrangement joins TRBV12-5 to TRBJ2-1; a weak D match, TRBD2 (6 bases). The CDR3 loop spans 13 amino acids. Trimming cost V 1 base and J 12 bases, with 13 bases left between them. CDR1 and CDR2 from the germline V gene are LGHNT and FRNRAP. The CDR3 sequence is CASGLAGAPGQFF. Here the CDR3 DNA reads TGTGCTAGTGGTTTGGCGGGAGCCCCCGGGCAGTTCTTC. The full variable domain, rest sourced from reference TRBV12-5 and TRBJ2-1, is DARVTQTPRHKVTEMGQEVTMRCQPILGHNTVFWYRQTMMQGLELLAYFRNRAPLDDSGMPKDRFSAEMPDATLATLKIQPSEPRDSAVYFCASGLAGAPGQFFGPGTRLTVL.

V is TRBV7-2 and J is TRBJ2-5; D not resolved. Germline V CDR1 and CDR2: SGHTA, FQGNSA. The CDR3 spans 13 residues. Trimming removed 8 bases at V and 4 bases at J, with 14 bases between. The CDR3 bases are TGTGCCAGCCGCCCCTATGGGCCAGAGACCCAGTACTTC. It specifies CASRPYGPETQYF.

The chain is built from TRBV29-1 and TRBJ2-5; TRBD2 matches 11 bases. The CDR3 sequence is 16 residues long. From germline, CDR1 is SQVTM and CDR2 ANQGSEA. Unmatched junction bases numbered 6, after V lost 0 bases and J lost 3 bases. This chain's CDR3 is CSVEDPLAGGKETQYF. Written as DNA, the CDR3 is TGCAGCGTTGAAGATCCTCTAGCGGGGGGAAAAGAGACCCAGTACTTC.

V and J are TRBV2 and TRBJ2-7; tentatively, D is TRBD1 (5 bases). The germline CDR1 and CDR2 sequences are SNHLY and FYNNEI. V lost 3 bases and J lost 3, with 6 bases in between. The CDR3 contains 12 residues. The CDR3 spells CASSETVYEQYF. The CDR3, as DNA: TGTGCCAGCAGTGAGACAGTCTACGAGCAGTACTTC.

This clone was detected once. The chain combines TRBV27 with TRBJ1-1; the D gene is possibly TRBD1 (5 bases). CDR1 and CDR2 from the germline V gene are MNHEY and SMNVEV (reference sequence). V lost 8 bases, J lost 4 bases, and 17 bases lay in between. This CDR3 spans 14 amino acids. This chain's CDR3 is CASLPTRAATEAFF. The CDR3, as DNA: TGTGCCAGCCTCCCGACCAGGGCAGCCACTGAAGCTTTCTTT.

V gene TRBV29-1 combines with J gene TRBJ2-7, with D perhaps matching TRBD2 (5 bases). The germline V gene has CDR1 SQVTM and CDR2 ANQGSEA. With 4 bases removed from V and 5 bases from J, the gap between germline ends came to 12 bases. There are 12 residues in the CDR3. The CDR3 sequence is CSVGGSYHEQYF. The CDR3 DNA reads as TGCAGCGTTGGAGGGTCCTACCACGAGCAGTACTTC.

J is TRBJ2-1 and V is TRBV5-6, with 13 bases that match TRBD2. J was trimmed by 2 bases and V by 4 bases; bases with no gene match: 6. The length of the CDR3 is 17 residues. The germline CDR1 and CDR2 sequences are SGHDT and YYEEEE. CDR3: CASSKTSGGSTYNEQFF. The CDR3 DNA is TGTGCCAGCAGCAAGACTAGCGGGGGGTCCACCTACAATGAGCAGTTCTTC.

The sample holds a few counts of this clone. V and J are TRBV19 and TRBJ2-5; a possible D gene is TRBD1 (9 bases). Germline V gives CDR1 LNHDA, CDR2 SQIVND (reference sequence). There are 22 residues in the CDR3. Deletions cut 5 bases from V and 3 bases from J, with 37 bases between. CDR3 coding DNA: TGTGCCAGTAGTGATTGGGACAGGGCCACTTTGGCTAGCGGGCCCACGGAAGAGACCCAGTACTTC. It encodes CASSDWDRATLASGPTEETQYF.

The V call is TRBV6-5, the J call TRBJ2-5; 11 positions match TRBD2. The CDR3 is 16 amino acids. V lost 4 bases, J lost 1 base, and 5 bases stayed unmatched. Per germline, CDR1 MNHEY and CDR2 SVGAGI. Written as DNA, the CDR3 is TGTGCCAGCAGTTCACGACTAGCGGGGCCCCAAGAGACCCAGTACTTC. The encoded protein is CASSSRLAGPQETQYF.

This clone came up a few times. The gene calls are TRBV4-1 and TRBJ2-5; a weak D match, TRBD2 (6 bases). The J call may be faulty, since TRBJ2-7 better matches the DNA end. The length of the CDR3 is 16 residues. Germline V gene lookup returns CDR1 MGHRA and CDR2 YSYEKL. CDR3 region: CASSQDGRQAYYEQYF. The CDR3 coding sequence is TGCGCCAGCAGCCAAGATGGGAGGCAGGCATACTACGAGCAGTACTTC.